These 3 T cell receptor beta chains were all obtained from the same sample, sequenced in a study of blood T cell repertoires in COVID-19. Produced via immunoSEQ multiplex PCR; TCRdb's table is partial and in-frame only. The data show over 150,000 clones, just over 90% seen once. The specimen sequenced was peripheral blood. These receptors were taken from a man younger than 30 with COVID-19, enrolled during active disease.

V and J are TRBV12-3 or TRBV12-4 and TRBJ1-2; D unclear. Deletions cut 4 bases from V and 5 bases from J, with 5 bases between. This CDR3 is built from 11 residues. This chain's CDR3 is CASSSVYGYTF. In nucleotides, the CDR3 is TGTGCCAGCAGTTCCGTGTATGGCTACACCTTC.

The CDR3 loop reads CASSPNRVAEQYF. The CDR3 nucleotides read TGTGCCAGCTCACCTAACAGGGTCGCCGAGCAGTACTTC. V usage is TRBV18 and J usage is TRBJ2-7; a possible D gene is TRBD1 (6 bases). CDR1 KGHSH and CDR2 LQKENI come from the germline V gene. V gave up 3 bases and J gave up 6 bases, with 12 bases separating them. The CDR3 runs to 13 residues.

This chain connects TRBV7-8 to TRBJ1-3; D may be TRBD1 (5 bases). This CDR3 spans 14 amino acids. CDR1 and CDR2 (germline): SGHVS, FQNEAQ. V shed 5 bases and J shed 4 bases, with 12 bases lying between them. The CDR3 bases are TGTGCCAGCAGCCAAACGCGGGGGGGAAACACCATATATTTT. Translation gives CASSQTRGGNTIYF.